Presented here are 5 T cell receptor beta chains from one specimen sequenced in a study of shared clonotypes between healthy human individuals. Measured with immunoSEQ multiplex PCR; TCRdb has only the in-frame clones, and not every one. This sample has about 2.5 million clones; just under 95% occur once, and the top ten carry around 0.38%. What was sequenced was naive CD4+ T cells from PBMCs. Regarding subset: CD45RA+ positively selected. The origin of the receptors is a man younger than 35 in good health. Some clones in this sample may be carry-over from other donors' samples.

This chain uses TRBV6-6 with TRBJ2-7, with D unresolved. V lost 5 bases to trimming and J lost 5 bases, with 10 bases between them. The CDR3 covers 12 residues. Germline loops: CDR1 MNHNY, CDR2 SVGAGI (reference sequence). The CDR3 loop reads CASSNTQDEQYF. CDR3 DNA sequence: TGTGCCAGCAGTAACACACAAGACGAGCAGTACTTC.

As concerns this clone: The sample carries other DNA sequences with the same CDR3. This sequence joins TRBV7-2 and TRBJ1-1, with TRBD1 matching 7 bases. The CDR3 has 14 amino acids. V gave up 2 bases and J gave up 1 base; unmatched junction bases: 1. The germline gives CDR1 SGHTA, CDR2 FQGNSA. The CDR3 nucleotides are TGTGCCAGCAGCTTATCAGGGGGGAACACTGAAGCTTTCTTT. Protein product: CASSLSGGNTEAFF.

The V gene is TRBV25-1, the J gene TRBJ2-3; weak D call: TRBD2 (6 bases). The germline V gene encodes CDR1 MGHDK and CDR2 SYGVNS. The V end was cut by 3 bases, the J end by 2 bases, with 15 bases between. This CDR3 comprises 16 residues. CDR3 sequence reads: CASSDYRDSPTDTQYF. CDR3 sequence (DNA): TGTGCCAGCAGTGACTACCGGGACTCCCCCACAGATACGCAGTATTTT.

The V call is TRBV29-1, the J call TRBJ1-1, with TRBD1 identical over 8 bases. Germline CDR1 and CDR2: SQVTM and ANQGSEA. This CDR3 has 13 residues. Losses at the gene ends were 6 bases for V and 5 bases for J; bases not matched to a gene: 8. CDR3 sequence: CSVTSDRATEAFF. Written as DNA, the CDR3 is TGCAGCGTAACCTCGGACAGGGCGACTGAAGCTTTCTTT.

This chain links TRBV2 with TRBJ2-3; 7 bases are shared with TRBD2. The CDR3 consists of 15 residues. Germline CDR1 and CDR2: SNHLY and FYNNEI. V shed 7 bases and J 6 bases; nucleotides not matched to a gene: 13. DNA for the CDR3: TGTGCCAGCAAGGGGAGCGGGGTTCCGGCGGATACGCAGTATTTT. It is translated as CASKGSGVPADTQYF.